This T cell receptor beta chain was captured in a study of OX40 agonist ivuxolimab in advanced cancers. The CDR3 spans 20 residues. V shed 4 bases, J shed 0 bases, and the junction held 15 bases outside the gene matches. Germline lookup yields CDR1 MGHRA and CDR2 YSYEKL. Assay used: immunoSEQ multiplex PCR; TCRdb lists only in-frame clones, some missing. This sample has some 17,000 clones; around nine tenths occur once, and the top ten carry roughly 21%. The origin of this receptor is an adult with an advanced solid tumor such as melanoma, head and neck, liver or kidney cancer. The input for sequencing was CD4+ or CD8+ T cells sorted from blood, taken in a trial of the OX40 agonist ivuxolimab. V usage is TRBV4-1 and J usage is TRBJ2-1; 10 positions agree with TRBD2. In nucleotides, the CDR3 is TGCGCCAGCAGCCCTCGGGGTGCTAGCGGGAGAGTACCCTCCTACAATGAGCAGTTCTTC. Translated: CASSPRGASGRVPSYNEQFF.